This TCR beta chain was captured by sequencing in a study of blood T cell repertoires in COVID-19. Trimming at V came to 4 bases and at J to 8 bases, leaving 17 bases not matched to a gene. CDR1 is SGDLS and CDR2 is YYNGEE in the germline V gene. The CDR3 contains 17 residues. The table came from immunoSEQ multiplex PCR; TCRdb's copy has only in-frame clones and leaves some out. The top ten hold around 10% of the sample, which has around 100,000 clones, just under 80% seen once. The sequence was collected from a woman in her 70s with acute or convalescent COVID-19. The sequenced sample was peripheral blood. The chain uses TRBV9 and TRBJ1-3, with 8 bases fitting TRBD1. CDR3 coding DNA: TGTGCCAGCAGCCCCGAGGGCCGGACAGGGCCCGGAGACACCATATATTTT. Translating gives CASSPEGRTGPGDTIYF.